This passage covers 32 T cell receptor beta chains from one sample sequenced in a study of ipilimumab plus nivolumab after autologous stem cell transplantation. TCRdb keeps only in-frame clones here, not all; method: immunoSEQ multiplex PCR. Of fewer than 25,000 clones listed, about four fifths were seen once; the top ten hold less than 8%. The sequenced sample was PBMCs, obtained in a trial of ipilimumab plus nivolumab as post-transplant consolidation. The source is a male donor with diffuse large B-cell lymphoma.

This clone has just one count. This chain joins TRBV27 and TRBJ2-3; D remains unclear. There are 14 residues in the CDR3. The V gene lost 5 bases and the J gene lost 4 bases, with 13 bases spanning the gap. Germline V gene lookup returns CDR1 MNHEY and CDR2 SMNVEV (reference sequence). The CDR3 coding sequence is TGTGCCAGCAGTCGCCCCGGGTTCTCAGATACGCAGTATTTT. Its translation is CASSRPGFSDTQYF.

CDR3 DNA sequence: TGTGCCAGCAGCCAGGACGGCTACGAGCAGTACTTC. Its translation: CASSQDGYEQYF. The J gene is TRBJ2-7, the V gene TRBV6-5; the D is unclear. CDR3 length: 12 amino acids. Germline-derived CDR1 and CDR2 are MNHEY and SVGAGI. V lost 6 bases and J lost 3, with 9 bases in between.

CDR3 sequence: CASSLTGEELFF. The DNA for the CDR3 is TGTGCCAGCAGCCTGACAGGAGAGGAGCTGTTTTTT. The chain joins TRBV5-4 to TRBJ2-2, with a weak D call TRBD1 (6 bases). There are 12 residues in the CDR3. Trimming stripped 4 bases from V and 10 bases from J, with 11 bases between. CDR1 and CDR2 (germline): SGHNT, YYREEE (reference sequence).

By share, this clone counts as large. The gene calls are TRBV4-1 and TRBJ2-1, with TRBD1 as a possible D gene (5 bases). The CDR3 runs to 11 residues. Germline CDR1 and CDR2: MGHRA and YSYEKL. V was clipped by 7 bases and J by 8 bases, with 9 bases between them. The DNA of the CDR3 is TGCGCCAGCACCCTAGGGGATGAGCAGTTCTTC. It specifies CASTLGDEQFF.

This clone was seen once. The chain joins TRBV5-4 to TRBJ2-5; D is undetermined. The CDR3 is made up of 12 amino acids. The germline V gene has CDR1 SGHNT and CDR2 YYREEE (reference sequence). Trimming shortened V by 2 bases and J by 1 base, and 3 bases separated the two germline ends. Here the CDR3 DNA reads TGTGCCAGCAGCTTAGGCCAAGAGACCCAGTACTTC. Residues: CASSLGQETQYF.

V gene TRBV18 combines with J gene TRBJ2-2, with 10 bases matching TRBD1. Germline CDR1 and CDR2: KGHSH and LQKENI. V dropped 0 bases and J dropped 4; count of bases not matched to a gene: 5. This CDR3 contains 17 residues. CDR3 in DNA: TGTGCCAGCTCACCACCGCGGGGACAGGGGACCACCGGGGAGCTGTTTTTT. This sequence encodes CASSPPRGQGTTGELFF. Combining the CDR3 with reference TRBV18 and TRBJ2-2 gives the whole variable domain NAGVMQNPRHLVRRRGQEARLRCSPMKGHSHVYWYRQLPEEGLKFMVYLQKENIIDESGMPKERFSAEFPKEGPSILRIQQVVRGDSAAYFCASSPPRGQGTTGELFFGEGSRLTVL.

In DNA form, the CDR3 reads TGTGCCAGCAGTGAATCCGGGACTGTTCGATATGGCTACACCTTC. It yields the protein CASSESGTVRYGYTF. The rearrangement joins TRBV25-1 to TRBJ1-2, with D perhaps TRBD1 (5 bases). The germline V gene encodes CDR1 MGHDK and CDR2 SYGVNS. V was clipped by 1 base and J by 5 bases, with 14 bases between them. The CDR3 is 15 amino acids.

A single count supports this clone. CDR3 nucleotide sequence: TGTGCCAGCAGCTCCCGTAGGGGGGCCCAAGAGACCCAGTACTTC. It is translated as CASSSRRGAQETQYF. V usage is TRBV9 and J usage is TRBJ2-5; TRBD1 or TRBD2 may be the D gene (6 bases each). From germline, CDR1 is SGDLS and CDR2 YYNGEE. CDR3 length: 15 residues. V was pared by 4 bases and J by 1 base, with 14 bases between.

The chain is built from TRBV7-2 and TRBJ2-5, with TRBD2 matching 10 bases. The ends lost 5 bases at V and 5 bases at J; junction bases unmatched: 17. The CDR3 consists of 18 residues. Germline values: CDR1 SGHTA, CDR2 FQGNSA. The CDR3 region is CASSPGGLAGAVRETQYF. CDR3 DNA sequence: TGTGCCAGCAGCCCCGGAGGTCTAGCGGGGGCCGTCCGGGAGACCCAGTACTTC.

This chain links TRBV27 with TRBJ1-6; 9 bases line up with TRBD1. The CDR3 has 14 residues. Trimming took 7 bases from V and 10 from J; bases not matched to a gene: 8. Per the germline V gene, CDR1 is MNHEY and CDR2 is SMNVEV (reference sequence). The CDR3 region has the DNA TGTGCCAGCACGTCGACAGGGGGTGGATCACCCCTCCACTTT. Translating it yields CASTSTGGGSPLHF.

V is TRBV7-9 and J is TRBJ2-5; the D gene is possibly TRBD1 (5 bases). V dropped 3 bases and J dropped 5 bases, with 16 bases sitting between them. The CDR3 spans 15 residues. In germline, CDR1 is SEHNR, CDR2 FQNEAQ (reference sequence). The CDR3 nucleotides are TGTGCCAGCAGCTTGATTGGTCTAAAGGGGGAGACCCAGTACTTC. This gives the protein CASSLIGLKGETQYF.

The CDR3 sequence is CASSGVYRNTEAFF. CDR3 sequence (DNA): TGTGCCAGCAGTGGGGTTTACAGAAACACTGAAGCTTTCTTT. The J gene is TRBJ1-1, the V gene TRBV2; no clear D. Germline V gives CDR1 SNHLY, CDR2 FYNNEI. This CDR3 comprises 14 residues. V lost 4 bases to trimming and J lost 2 bases, with 11 bases between them.

The V gene is TRBV14, the J gene TRBJ2-1; 9 bases are a match to TRBD2. The CDR3 covers 19 residues. The V segment lost 0 bases and the J segment 0 bases; nucleotides outside the gene matches: 9. The germline V gene has CDR1 SGHDN and CDR2 FVKESK. The CDR3 region has the DNA TGTGCCAGCAGCCAAGATTTGGATAGCGGGGGATTCTCCTACAATGAGCAGTTCTTC. Translating gives CASSQDLDSGGFSYNEQFF.

This clone was seen only a few times. This sequence joins TRBV19 and TRBJ1-5, with D possibly being TRBD1 (6 bases). Deletions cut 11 bases from V and 1 base from J, with 12 bases between. Germline-derived CDR1 and CDR2 are LNHDA and SQIVND (reference sequence). The CDR3 spans 13 residues. The DNA for the CDR3 is TGTGCCGCCGGGGGCTGGAGCAATCAGCCCCAGCATTTT. Translating it yields CAAGGWSNQPQHF.

This chain connects TRBV10-3 to TRBJ2-7, with 7 bases matching TRBD2. The length of the CDR3 is 14 residues. Germline loops: CDR1 ENHRY, CDR2 SYGVKD. Trimming at V came to 1 base and at J to 0 bases, leaving 0 bases not matched to a gene. The CDR3 DNA is TGTGCCATCAGTGAGTGGGGGGGCTCCTACGAGCAGTACTTC. Translation: CAISEWGGSYEQYF.

This clone was observed a few times. V gene TRBV10-1 combines with J gene TRBJ2-7; D might be TRBD1 (6 bases). The V end lost 11 bases, the J end lost 11 bases, and 28 bases lay between the germline ends. The CDR3 runs 14 residues. Germline V gives CDR1 WNHNN, CDR2 SYGVQD (reference sequence). CDR3 residues: CARSGYRAGAMEYF. In DNA form, the CDR3 reads TGCGCCCGTTCTGGGTACAGGGCTGGAGCAATGGAGTACTTC.

The rearrangement links TRBV19 to TRBJ1-5; D call uncertain. The CDR3 consists of 12 residues. Deletions cut 9 bases from V and 3 bases from J, with 9 bases between. Germline values: CDR1 LNHDA, CDR2 SQIVND (reference sequence). DNA for the CDR3: TGTGCCAGCCGGACCCACAATCAGCCCCAGCATTTT. Its translation: CASRTHNQPQHF. Supplemented by reference TRBV19 and TRBJ1-5, the full variable domain reads DGGITQSPKYLFRKEGQNVTLSCEQNLNHDAMYWYRQDPGQGLRLIYYSQIVNDFQKGDIAEGYSVSREKKESFPLTVTSAQKNPTAFYLCASRTHNQPQHFGDGTRLSIL.

The J gene is TRBJ2-5, the V gene TRBV7-2, with 9 bases aligning to TRBD1. CDR1 and CDR2 from the germline V gene are SGHTA and FQGNSA. This CDR3 comprises 14 residues. V lost 5 bases to trimming and J lost 4 bases; unmatched junction nucleotides: 5. CDR3 amino acids: CASSKQGALETQYF. The CDR3 nucleotides are TGTGCCAGCAGCAAACAGGGGGCGTTAGAGACCCAGTACTTC.

This clone ranks as medium-sized. The genes are TRBV5-1 and TRBJ2-5; perhaps TRBD2 as D (5 bases). Germline V gene data show CDR1 as SGHRS and CDR2 as YFSETQ. CDR3 length: 16 amino acids. V dropped 4 bases and J dropped 1 base, with 17 bases sitting between them. The CDR3 region has the DNA TGCGCCAGCAGCGGGGAACCTAGCCTCCTCCAAGAGACCCAGTACTTC. Protein: CASSGEPSLLQETQYF.

The V gene is TRBV6-6, the J gene TRBJ1-1; TRBD1 aligns across 9 bases. This CDR3 contains 14 residues. Germline CDR1 MNHNY, CDR2 SVGAGI (reference sequence). J gave up 5 bases and V 1 base, and 2 bases lay outside the gene matches. CDR3 protein: CASSYYDRGTEAFF. CDR3 coding DNA: TGTGCCAGCAGTTACTACGACAGGGGGACTGAAGCTTTCTTT.

The chain employs TRBV29-1 and TRBJ2-7; D might be TRBD2 (5 bases). CDR1 SQVTM and CDR2 ANQGSEA come from the germline V gene. With 2 bases removed from V and 4 bases from J, the gap between germline ends came to 27 bases. The CDR3 extends over 18 amino acids. The CDR3 DNA reads as TGCAGCGTTGAATCCGATGCGGACTCAGGCGGATTCGGGTACGAGCAGTACTTC. It codes for CSVESDADSGGFGYEQYF.

The chain combines TRBV9 with TRBJ1-3; possibly TRBD1 for D (6 bases). V was clipped by 4 bases and J by 3 bases, with 14 bases between them. CDR3 size: 15 residues. Germline-derived CDR1 and CDR2 are SGDLS and YYNGEE. The CDR3 sequence: CASSSRGLGGNTIYF. In DNA, the CDR3 is TGTGCCAGCAGCTCCAGGGGACTCGGTGGAAACACCATATATTTT.

This rearrangement joins TRBV5-1 to TRBJ1-4, with 10 bases matching TRBD1. The CDR3 contains 15 residues. J gave up 8 bases and V 3 bases, and 7 bases lay outside the gene matches. The germline V gene has CDR1 SGHRS and CDR2 YFSETQ. The chain's CDR3 is CASSSRDRGREKLFF. CDR3 nucleotide sequence: TGCGCCAGCAGCTCCCGGGACAGGGGCCGGGAAAAACTGTTTTTT.

This clone was detected once. The V gene is TRBV5-4, the J gene TRBJ1-4, with unresolved D. Germline V gene data show CDR1 as SGHNT and CDR2 as YYREEE (reference sequence). V dropped 4 bases and J dropped 4 bases, with 11 bases sitting between them. There are 14 residues in the CDR3. For the CDR3, the DNA is TGTGCCAGCAGCCCGTGGGCAGATAATGAAAAACTGTTTTTT. It is translated as CASSPWADNEKLFF.

This clone was detected only a few times. The rearrangement links TRBV5-5 to TRBJ1-2; 8 bases are a match to TRBD1. The CDR3 loop spans 12 amino acids. The V and J ends lost 5 bases and 8 bases, in that order; junction bases with no gene match: 5. The germline V gene has CDR1 SGHKS and CDR2 YYEKEE (reference sequence). DNA of the CDR3: TGTGCCAGCAGTATGGACAGGGAGGGCTACACCTTC. This encodes CASSMDREGYTF.

The genes are TRBV7-9 and TRBJ1-4; 10 nucleotides align to TRBD1. The J segment lost 8 bases and the V segment lost 6 bases, leaving 6 bases of the junction unmatched. Per germline, CDR1 SEHNR and CDR2 FQNEAQ (reference sequence). This CDR3 spans 14 amino acids. The CDR3 coding sequence is TGTGCCAGCAGGACGGGACAGGGGTCCGAAAAACTGTTTTTT. Translated: CASRTGQGSEKLFF.

This rearrangement joins TRBV14 to TRBJ1-1; 8 nucleotides match TRBD1. Trimming took 3 bases from V and 4 from J; bases not matched to a gene: 4. Germline V CDR1 and CDR2: SGHDN, FVKESK. There are 14 residues in the CDR3. CDR3 DNA: TGTGCCAGCAGCCAGCACCAGGGGGCCACTGAAGCTTTCTTT. This encodes CASSQHQGATEAFF.

The table lists this clone with a count of one. The J gene is TRBJ2-5, the V gene TRBV5-5; D is unclear. The length of the CDR3 is 17 residues. The germline V gene has CDR1 SGHKS and CDR2 YYEKEE (reference sequence). Trimming cost V 0 bases and J 3 bases, with 18 bases left between them. CDR3 coding DNA: TGTGCCAGCAGCTTGGGTGAAATCGATTACAAGGAAGAGACCCAGTACTTC. Translated, it gives CASSLGEIDYKEETQYF.

For the CDR3, the DNA is TGCGCCAGCAGCCAAGATCACGAGGGGACCGGGGAGCTGTTTTTT. It encodes CASSQDHEGTGELFF. The rearrangement links TRBV4-3 to TRBJ2-2; D tentatively reads TRBD1 or TRBD2 (5 bases each). The CDR3 runs to 15 residues. From germline, CDR1 is LGHNA and CDR2 YSLEER. V gave up 0 bases and J gave up 5 bases, with 10 bases separating them.

This clone is categorized as medium-sized. V is TRBV2 and J is TRBJ1-2, with no clear D. Germline V gene data show CDR1 as SNHLY and CDR2 as FYNNEI. The V and J ends lost 4 bases and 4 bases respectively, with 7 bases between them. This CDR3 has 12 residues. CDR3 DNA sequence: TGTGCCAGCAGTGGGGGTATCTATGGCTACACCTTC. Translation gives CASSGGIYGYTF.

The chain recombines TRBV6-5 with TRBJ2-3, with D perhaps matching TRBD1 or TRBD2 (5 bases each). The length of the CDR3 is 16 residues. V was clipped by 0 bases and J by 4 bases, with 14 bases between them. CDR1 is MNHEY and CDR2 is SVGAGI in the germline V gene. The DNA of the CDR3 is TGTGCCAGCAGTTACTCTTTAAGGGGACCGCCAGATACGCAGTATTTT. Translated, it gives CASSYSLRGPPDTQYF.

The CDR3 DNA is TGTGCCAGCAGCAGTGGGGAACAGGGGGCCCGAGGCTACACCTTC. Translating it yields CASSSGEQGARGYTF. The chain is built from TRBV5-6 and TRBJ1-2; 9 bases agree with TRBD1. V trimming: 4 bases; J trimming: 8 bases; junction bases outside the gene matches: 12. Per germline, CDR1 SGHDT and CDR2 YYEEEE. The CDR3 covers 15 residues.